Sequencing of this T cell receptor (beta chain) was carried out in a study of T-cell reconstitution after alpha-beta-depleted transplantation in children. Study-level results: Several hundred graft clones that had expanded were reportedly the source of alpha-beta T cells about two months after transplant. The authors attributed T-cell counts and diversity one year after transplant mostly to newly produced T cells. The origin of high day-60 TCRbeta diversity in some patients lay in surviving recipient T cells and thymic progenitors.

Unique molecular identifiers were incorporated when the TCRbeta library was constructed. TCRdb passed the PCR reads through MiXCR, listing each CDR3 protein once. Of around 500,000 distinct CDR3 sequences in the sample, more than 20% were seen once. In this sample, this clonotype turned up many times. Its specificity is unknown. Germline CDR1 MNHNS, CDR2 SASEGT. V lost 5 bases and J lost 2; bases outside the gene matches: 8. This CDR3 is 15 amino acids long. The V call is TRBV6-1, the J call TRBJ2-5, with 7 bases fitting TRBD1. The sequence came from a boy younger than two who had a stem cell transplant for acute myeloid leukemia, so the T cells may come from the graft donor. The source material was PBMCs, mostly from graft donor cells, sampled 360 days after TCRalphabeta/CD19-depleted stem cell transplant. CDR3 DNA: TGTGCCAGCAGTCCCGGGGACAGACCACAAGAGACCCAGTACTTC. It encodes CASSPGDRPQETQYF.